This is a list of T cell receptor beta chains from one sample in a study of cytomegalovirus exposure and HLA in healthy donors. Some clones are missing from TCRdb's copy, which holds only in-frame ones; the method was immunoSEQ multiplex PCR. Of 130,000 to 150,000 clones in the sample, around 78% were seen once. Sample: PBMCs. Receptors were obtained from a male donor in good health and CMV-seronegative. Each CDR3 is given with its conserved first and last residue. Fields, in order: D gene, J gene, clone size, V gene, CDR3 DNA, CDR3 protein. D genes are given only for firm matches. Clone size is given for some rows only: seen once, a few or many times, or a class if the clone is expanded.

- TRBJ2-7 few TRBV4-3 TGCGCCAGCAGCCTGGAACCAGGCTACGAGCAGTACTTC CASSLEPGYEQYF
TRBD1 TRBJ2-7 - TRBV11-2 TGTGCCAGCAGCTTGCGGGACAGGGTGGGCGAGCAGTACTTC CASSLRDRVGEQYF
- TRBJ1-1 - TRBV5-6 TGTGCCAGCAGCTCGGTGAGGAGAATGAACACTGAAGCTTTCTTT CASSSVRRMNTEAFF
- TRBJ2-1 - TRBV13 TGTGCCAGCAGCCGAGACAGGAGCTCCTACAATGAGCAGTTCTTC CASSRDRSSYNEQFF
TRBD2 TRBJ2-1 - TRBV10-1 TGCGCCAGCAGTGGAACGACTAGCGGGAGGGCCTTAGAATACAGTGAGCAGTTCTTC CASSGTTSGRALEYSEQFF
- TRBJ2-2 - TRBV4-2 TGTGCCAGCAGCCAGGGGGGGCATCGCACCGGGGAGCTGTTTTTT CASSQGGHRTGELFF
- TRBJ2-7 few TRBV11-2 TGTGCCAGCAGCCGAGGACAAGGGGCAGGGGAGCAGTACTTC CASSRGQGAGEQYF
- TRBJ1-3 - TRBV9 TGTGCCACTGGCGCCGGAGGGTCTGGAAACACCATATATTTT CATGAGGSGNTIYF
TRBD2 TRBJ2-2 - TRBV19 TGTGCCAGTAGGGGAGCGGGGGGGAACACCGGGGAGCTGTTTTTT CASRGAGGNTGELFF
- TRBJ2-7 - TRBV6-1 TGTGCCAGCAGTTTCAGTAAATACTACGAGCAGTACTTC CASSFSKYYEQYF
TRBD1 TRBJ1-4 once TRBV6-5 TGTGCCAGCGCCCGGGGACAGTCTAATGAAAAACTGTTTTTT CASARGQSNEKLFF
TRBD2 TRBJ2-7 - TRBV7-9 TGTGCCAGCAGCTTATGGCTCTCGGGGGGCGAGCAGTACTTC CASSLWLSGGEQYF
TRBD2 TRBJ2-3 - TRBV6-7 TGTGCCAGCAGTACTACCGGGACTAGCGGGAGAACTAGCACAGATACGCAGTATTTT CASSTTGTSGRTSTDTQYF
- TRBJ1-2 few TRBV9 TGTGCCAGCAGCGTAGAGCAGGGGAACTATGGCTACACCTTC CASSVEQGNYGYTF
TRBD2 TRBJ2-5 - TRBV5-1 TGCGCCAGCAGCGAAGGACTAGCGGGACAAGAGACCCAGTACTTC CASSEGLAGQETQYF
- TRBJ2-7 once TRBV30 TGTGCCTGGAGTGTCCCCGGTCGAAAAGGGGCCTACGAGCAGTACTTC CAWSVPGRKGAYEQYF
TRBD2 TRBJ2-7 - TRBV27 TGTGCCAGCTCTGGGTGGGGGGGTGACGAGCAGTACTTC CASSGWGGDEQYF
- TRBJ2-7 - TRBV13 TGTGCCAGCAGCTTAGAGGCAGGGTACGAGCAGTACTTC CASSLEAGYEQYF
- TRBJ2-4 - TRBV5-8 TGTGCCAGCAGCATGGGGGCTGGTGGGGCCAAAAACATTCAGTACTTC CASSMGAGGAKNIQYF
TRBD1 TRBJ1-1 many TRBV5-6 TGTGCCAGCAGCTTGGGGACAGGGGGCCTCACTGAAGCTTTCTTT CASSLGTGGLTEAFF
- TRBJ1-2 - TRBV30 TGTGCCTGGAGAGACGTGACAGATCACCGAGCCAACTATGGCTACACCTTC CAWRDVTDHRANYGYTF
- TRBJ1-2 few TRBV28 TGTGCCAGCTACCGGAACCAGAGGACAAGCTATGGCTACACCTTC CASYRNQRTSYGYTF
- TRBJ2-6 few TRBV15 TGTGCCACCAGCAGGGACCAGACAGACTCTGGGGCCAACGTCCTGACTTTC CATSRDQTDSGANVLTF
- TRBJ1-3 - TRBV18 TGTGCCAGCTCACCCGAACATTGGGACTTTTACTCTGGAAACACCATATATTTT CASSPEHWDFYSGNTIYF
TRBD1 TRBJ2-7 - TRBV4-1 TGCGCCAGCAGCCAAGATGGGGACAGCACCTACGAGCAGTACTTC CASSQDGDSTYEQYF
- TRBJ1-4 once TRBV9 TGTGCCAGCAGCGTAGATGGCAGGGTCGATGAAAAACTGTTTTTT CASSVDGRVDEKLFF
- TRBJ2-1 once TRBV5-1 TGCGCCAGCAGCTTGGAGGGAGAAAGGGAGTACAATGAGCAGTTCTTC CASSLEGEREYNEQFF
TRBD2 TRBJ2-5 once TRBV5-6 TGTGCCAGCAGCTACGGACTAGCGGGGAAGGGGGAGACCCAGTACTTC CASSYGLAGKGETQYF
- TRBJ1-4 - TRBV15 TGTGCCACCAGCAGAGATCCCCGGGGGGCGGGGGAAAAACTGTTTTTT CATSRDPRGAGEKLFF
- TRBJ2-5 - TRBV27 TGTGCCAGCAGCCGCTCGGGGTTCGAGACCCAGTACTTC CASSRSGFETQYF
TRBD1 TRBJ1-5 few TRBV7-9 TGTGCCAGCAGCTTATTCGACAGGGGTAATCAGCCCCAGCATTTT CASSLFDRGNQPQHF
- TRBJ2-7 - TRBV5-4 TGTGCCAGCAGCTCCCTGCGGACGGCGGGGTCCTACGAGCAGTACTTC CASSSLRTAGSYEQYF
- TRBJ2-7 - TRBV10-3 TGTGCCACGAGAGTGGACAGTAGTTGGTCCGAGCAGTACTTC CATRVDSSWSEQYF
- TRBJ1-1 - TRBV29-1 TGCAGCGCCGGTTCAACAGGGTACACTGAAGCTTTCTTT CSAGSTGYTEAFF
TRBD2 TRBJ2-3 - TRBV12-5 TGTGCTAGTGGTTTAGGGGGACTAGACACAGATACGCAGTATTTT CASGLGGLDTDTQYF
- TRBJ2-3 - TRBV7-2 TGTGCCAGCATTCGGGGTGCGGGGTCCACAGATACGCAGTATTTT CASIRGAGSTDTQYF
- TRBJ1-5 - TRBV28 TGTGCCAGCAACCGAGACAGACTACTAGCTCCCAATCAGCCCCAGCATTTT CASNRDRLLAPNQPQHF
- TRBJ1-6 - TRBV13 TGTGCCAGCAGCGGAAACACCCATGGGACACCGGATAATTCACCCCTCCACTTT CASSGNTHGTPDNSPLHF
TRBD1 TRBJ2-5 - TRBV30 TGTGCTGGGGACAGGGGACAAGAGACCCAGTACTTC CAGDRGQETQYF
TRBD1 TRBJ2-5 - TRBV7-9 TGTGCCAGCATCCCTCTCGACAGGGGACAAGAGACCCAGTACTTC CASIPLDRGQETQYF
TRBD2 TRBJ2-7 - TRBV27 TGTGCCAGCAGTCCGACTAGCGGAGACTCATACGAGCAGTACTTC CASSPTSGDSYEQYF